This T cell receptor (beta chain) was sequenced for a study of response to subunit inactivated influenza vaccine. The CDR3 is 14 residues long. The germline V and J ends were trimmed by 8 bases and 2 bases, with 15 bases remaining between them. CDR1 is SEHNR, CDR2 FQNEAQ, per germline (reference sequence). TCRdb recomputed calls from the RT-PCR reads with MiXCR, one row per CDR3 protein. The data contain 600,000 to 850,000 distinct CDR3 sequences, approximately 15% of them singletons. This clonotype was detected a few times. The sequence came from a man aged 50 to 60 who received an inactivated influenza vaccine. The chain has TRBV7-9 and TRBJ2-5, with D tentatively TRBD2 (6 bases). The input for sequencing was PBMCs from blood, taken 14 days before vaccination. CDR3 in DNA: TGTGCCAGCCTAGCGCCGAGGGGTCAAGAGACCCAGTACTTC. Its translation is CASLAPRGQETQYF.